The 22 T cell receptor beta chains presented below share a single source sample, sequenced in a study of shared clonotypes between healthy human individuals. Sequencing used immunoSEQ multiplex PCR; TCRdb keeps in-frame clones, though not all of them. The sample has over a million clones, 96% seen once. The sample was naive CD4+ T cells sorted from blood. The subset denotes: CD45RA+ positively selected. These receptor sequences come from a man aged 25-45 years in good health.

This chain's CDR3 is CASSSFGRRTDTQYF. The CDR3 DNA reads TGTGCCAGCAGCTCGTTCGGTCGCCGGACAGATACGCAGTATTTT. The rearrangement links TRBV7-6 to TRBJ2-3; D is ambiguous. Germline lookup yields CDR1 SGHVS and CDR2 FNYEAQ. Trimming took off 4 bases at V and 3 bases at J, with 14 bases between the two ends. The length of the CDR3 is 15 residues.

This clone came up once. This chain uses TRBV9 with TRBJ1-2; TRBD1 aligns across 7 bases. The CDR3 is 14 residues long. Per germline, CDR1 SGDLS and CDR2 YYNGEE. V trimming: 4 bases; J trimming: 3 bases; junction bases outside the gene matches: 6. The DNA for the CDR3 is TGTGCCAGCAGCCCAATGACAGGGCACTATGGCTACACCTTC. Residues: CASSPMTGHYGYTF.

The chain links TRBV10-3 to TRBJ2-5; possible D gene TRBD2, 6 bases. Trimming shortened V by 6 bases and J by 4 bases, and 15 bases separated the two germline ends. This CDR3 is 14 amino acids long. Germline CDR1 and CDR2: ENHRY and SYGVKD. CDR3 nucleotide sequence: TGTGCCATCAGCCCGACTAGAGGAGTAGAGACCCAGTACTTC. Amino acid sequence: CAISPTRGVETQYF.

The CDR3 sequence: CASRRGGDTQYF. The DNA for the CDR3 is TGTGCCAGTAGGAGGGGGGGAGATACGCAGTATTTT. The chain couples TRBV19 to TRBJ2-3, with a weak D call TRBD2 (7 bases). Per the germline V gene, CDR1 is LNHDA and CDR2 is SQIVND (reference sequence). The CDR3 is 12 amino acids. The ends were cut back, 6 bases at V and 5 bases at J, with 9 bases in the middle.

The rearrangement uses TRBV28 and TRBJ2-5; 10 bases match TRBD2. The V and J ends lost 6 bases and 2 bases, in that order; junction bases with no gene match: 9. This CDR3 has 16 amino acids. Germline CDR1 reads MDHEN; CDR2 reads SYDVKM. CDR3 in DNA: TGTGCCAGCAGCTCCAGCGGGAGGGCCCGGCAAGAGACCCAGTACTTC. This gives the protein CASSSSGRARQETQYF. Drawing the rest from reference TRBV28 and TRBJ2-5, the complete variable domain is DVKVTQSSRYLVKRTGEKVFLECVQDMDHENMFWYRQDPGLGLRLIYFSYDVKMKEKGDIPEGYSVSREKKERFSLILESASTNQTSMYLCASSSSGRARQETQYFGPGTRLLVL.

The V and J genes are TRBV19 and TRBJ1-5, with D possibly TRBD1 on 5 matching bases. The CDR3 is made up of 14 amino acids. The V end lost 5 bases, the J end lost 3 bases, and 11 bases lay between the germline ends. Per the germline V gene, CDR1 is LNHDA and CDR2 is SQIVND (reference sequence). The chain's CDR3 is CASSSSGNNQPQHF. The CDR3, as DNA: TGTGCCAGTAGTTCATCAGGGAACAATCAGCCCCAGCATTTT.

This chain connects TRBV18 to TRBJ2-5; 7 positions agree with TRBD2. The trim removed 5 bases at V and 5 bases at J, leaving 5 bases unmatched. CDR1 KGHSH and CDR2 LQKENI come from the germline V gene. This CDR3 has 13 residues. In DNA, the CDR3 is TGTGCCAGCTCAGAAGCGGGGCGGGAGACCCAGTACTTC. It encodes CASSEAGRETQYF.

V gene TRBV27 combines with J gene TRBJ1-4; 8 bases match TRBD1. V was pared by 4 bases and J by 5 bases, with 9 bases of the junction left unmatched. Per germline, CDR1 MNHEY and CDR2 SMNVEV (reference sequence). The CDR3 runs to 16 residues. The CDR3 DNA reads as TGTGCCAGCAGTTCACAGGGGGTAGAGTCCAATGAAAAACTGTTTTTT. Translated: CASSSQGVESNEKLFF.

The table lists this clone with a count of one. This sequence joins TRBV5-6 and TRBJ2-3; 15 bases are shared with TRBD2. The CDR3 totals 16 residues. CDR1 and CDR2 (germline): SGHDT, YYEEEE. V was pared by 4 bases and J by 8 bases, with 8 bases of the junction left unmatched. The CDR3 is CASSPVTGLAGGTQYF. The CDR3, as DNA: TGTGCCAGCAGCCCGGTTACGGGACTAGCGGGAGGTACGCAGTATTTT.

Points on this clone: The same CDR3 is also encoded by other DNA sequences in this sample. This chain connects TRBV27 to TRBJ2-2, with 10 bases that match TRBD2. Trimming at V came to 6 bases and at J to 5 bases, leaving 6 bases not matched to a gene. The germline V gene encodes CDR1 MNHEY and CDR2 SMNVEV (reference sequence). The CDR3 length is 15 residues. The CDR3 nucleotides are TGTGCCAGCAGCCTACTAGCGGGGAGTACCGGGGAGCTGTTTTTT. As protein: CASSLLAGSTGELFF.

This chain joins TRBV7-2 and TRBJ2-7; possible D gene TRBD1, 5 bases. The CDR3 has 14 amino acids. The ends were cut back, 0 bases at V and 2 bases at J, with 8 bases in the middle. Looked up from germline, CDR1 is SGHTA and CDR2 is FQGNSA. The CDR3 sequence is CASSLAGQAYEQYF. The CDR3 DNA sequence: TGTGCCAGCAGCTTAGCAGGACAAGCCTACGAGCAGTACTTC.

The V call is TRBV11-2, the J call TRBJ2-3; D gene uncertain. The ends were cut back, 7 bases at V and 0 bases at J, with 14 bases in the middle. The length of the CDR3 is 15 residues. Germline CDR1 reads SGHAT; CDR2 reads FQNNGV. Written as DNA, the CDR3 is TGTGCCAGCAAAATCACGGCGGAGAGCACAGATACGCAGTATTTT. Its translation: CASKITAESTDTQYF.

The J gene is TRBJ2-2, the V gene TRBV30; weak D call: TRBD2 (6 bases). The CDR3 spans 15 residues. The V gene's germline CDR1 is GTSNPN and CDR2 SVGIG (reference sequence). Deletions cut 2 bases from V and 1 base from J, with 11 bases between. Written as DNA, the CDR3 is TGTGCCTGGAGTTTCGGAGGGGTGAACACCGGGGAGCTGTTTTTT. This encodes CAWSFGGVNTGELFF.

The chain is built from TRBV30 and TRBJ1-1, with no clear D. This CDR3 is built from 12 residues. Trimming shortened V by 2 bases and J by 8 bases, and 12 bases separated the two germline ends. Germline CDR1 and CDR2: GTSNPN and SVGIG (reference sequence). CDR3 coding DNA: TGTGCCTGGAGTACATCGCTGGGCGAAGCTTTCTTT. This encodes CAWSTSLGEAFF.

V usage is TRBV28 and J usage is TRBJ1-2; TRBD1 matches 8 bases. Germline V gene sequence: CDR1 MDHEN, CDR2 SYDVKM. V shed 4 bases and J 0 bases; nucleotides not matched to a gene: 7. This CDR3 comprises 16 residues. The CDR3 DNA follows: TGTGCCAGCAGTTCCCCGGGACAGGCTGCTAACTATGGCTACACCTTC. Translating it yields CASSSPGQAANYGYTF.

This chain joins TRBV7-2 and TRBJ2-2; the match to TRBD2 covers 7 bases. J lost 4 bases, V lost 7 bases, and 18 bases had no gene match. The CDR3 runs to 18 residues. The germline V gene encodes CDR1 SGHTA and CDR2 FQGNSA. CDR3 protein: CASTPRGVSASGTGELFF. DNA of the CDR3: TGTGCCAGCACCCCCCGCGGGGTGTCGGCTAGCGGCACCGGGGAGCTGTTTTTT.

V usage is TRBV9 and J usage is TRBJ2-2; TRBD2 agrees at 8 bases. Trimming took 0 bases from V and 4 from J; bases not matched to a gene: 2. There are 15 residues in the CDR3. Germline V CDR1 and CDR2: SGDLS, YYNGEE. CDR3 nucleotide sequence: TGTGCCAGCAGCGTAGGGACTAGCAGCACCGGGGAGCTGTTTTTT. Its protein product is CASSVGTSSTGELFF.

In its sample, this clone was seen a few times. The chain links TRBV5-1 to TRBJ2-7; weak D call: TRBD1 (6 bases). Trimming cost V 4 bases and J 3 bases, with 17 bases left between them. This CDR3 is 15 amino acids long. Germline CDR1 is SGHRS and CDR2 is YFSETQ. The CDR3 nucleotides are TGCGCCAGCAGCGATGCCAGGGGAGAGGGCTACGAGCAGTACTTC. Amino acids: CASSDARGEGYEQYF.

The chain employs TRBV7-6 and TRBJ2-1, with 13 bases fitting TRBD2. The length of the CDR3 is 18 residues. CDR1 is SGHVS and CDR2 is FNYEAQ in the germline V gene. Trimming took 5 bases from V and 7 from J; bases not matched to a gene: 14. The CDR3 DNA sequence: TGTGCCAGCAGCGCCTGGACTAGCGGGAGTTTATTAGGGAATGAGCAGTTCTTC. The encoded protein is CASSAWTSGSLLGNEQFF.

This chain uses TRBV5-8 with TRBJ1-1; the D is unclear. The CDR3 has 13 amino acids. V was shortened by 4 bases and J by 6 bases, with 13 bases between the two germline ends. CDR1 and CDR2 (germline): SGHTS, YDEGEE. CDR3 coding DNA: TGTGCCAGCAGCCGGGCTGGGTGGGCTGAAGCTTTCTTT. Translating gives CASSRAGWAEAFF.

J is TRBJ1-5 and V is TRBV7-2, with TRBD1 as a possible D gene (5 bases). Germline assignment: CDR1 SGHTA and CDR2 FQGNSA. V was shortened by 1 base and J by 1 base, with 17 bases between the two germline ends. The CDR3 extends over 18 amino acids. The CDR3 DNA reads TGTGCCAGCAGCTTAGAGGGGCCGGGACCCTTAAGCAATCAGCCCCAGCATTTT. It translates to CASSLEGPGPLSNQPQHF.

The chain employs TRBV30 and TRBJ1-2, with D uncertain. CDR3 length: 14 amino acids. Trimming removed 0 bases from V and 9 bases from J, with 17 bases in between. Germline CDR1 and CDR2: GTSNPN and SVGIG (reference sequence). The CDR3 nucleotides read TGTGCCTGGAGTGTAACTTCGAAGGTCCACAGCTACACCTTC. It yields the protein CAWSVTSKVHSYTF.